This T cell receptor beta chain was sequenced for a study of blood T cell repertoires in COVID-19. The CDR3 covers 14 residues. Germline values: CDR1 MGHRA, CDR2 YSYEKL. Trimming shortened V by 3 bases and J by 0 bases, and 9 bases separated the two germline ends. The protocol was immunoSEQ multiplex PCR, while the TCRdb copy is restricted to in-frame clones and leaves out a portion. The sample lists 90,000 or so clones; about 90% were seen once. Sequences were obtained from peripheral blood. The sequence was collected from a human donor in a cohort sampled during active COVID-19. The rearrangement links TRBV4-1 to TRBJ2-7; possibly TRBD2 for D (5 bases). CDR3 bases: TGCGCCAGCAGCCACCATACTAGCTCCTACGAGCAGTACTTC. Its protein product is CASSHHTSSYEQYF.